This is a list of T cell receptor beta chains from one sample in a study of T cell responses to AZD1222 COVID-19 vaccine. Using immunoSEQ multiplex PCR, the repertoire was profiled, and TCRdb retains in-frame clones only, with some absent. The sample consists of tens of thousands of clones, around four fifths of them appearing once. This sample comprised peripheral blood, obtained 28 days after the second AZD1222 dose. These receptors were collected from an adult who received the AZD1222 COVID-19 vaccine. Each CDR3 is given with its conserved first and last residue. The D gene is left open where the match is weak. Clone size appears in some rows only: once, few, many, or a class for an expanded clone.

J gene,D gene,clone size,V gene,CDR3 protein,CDR3 DNA
TRBJ2-7,NA,NA,TRBV9,CASSVVAGFGNEQYF,TGTGCCAGCAGCGTAGTTGCGGGATTTGGAAACGAGCAGTACTTC
TRBJ1-3,TRBD1,NA,TRBV28,CASSLGGTASGNTIYF,TGTGCCAGCAGTTTAGGGGGGACAGCTTCTGGAAACACCATATATTTT
TRBJ2-7,NA,NA,TRBV6-5,CASSRGAEYEQYF,TGTGCCAGCTCGCGCGGGGCCGAGTACGAGCAGTACTTC
TRBJ2-7,TRBD2,NA,TRBV3-1/TRBV3-2,CASSRTSVSYEQYF,TGTGCCAGCAGCCGGACTAGCGTTTCCTACGAGCAGTACTTC
TRBJ1-3,TRBD1,NA,TRBV3-1/TRBV3-2,CASSQDGTGVGTIYF,TGTGCCAGCAGCCAAGATGGGACAGGGGTGGGCACCATATATTTT
TRBJ2-1,NA,NA,TRBV3-1/TRBV3-2,CASHQQAGTFKFF,TGTGCCAGCCACCAGCAGGCGGGGACCTTTAAGTTCTTC
TRBJ1-2,NA,NA,TRBV28,CASSFLGQYGYTF,TGTGCCAGCAGTTTCCTCGGACAATATGGCTACACCTTC
TRBJ1-6,NA,few,TRBV30,CAFFATPGQINSPLHF,TGTGCCTTTTTCGCAACCCCGGGACAAATTAATTCACCCCTCCACTTT
TRBJ2-1,TRBD1,NA,TRBV5-1,CASSLDRDQFF,TGCGCCAGCAGCCTGGACAGGGATCAGTTCTTC
TRBJ2-1,TRBD2,NA,TRBV5-4,CASSLAPLAGGHNEQFF,TGTGCCAGCAGCTTGGCCCCACTAGCGGGAGGGCACAATGAGCAGTTCTTC
TRBJ1-4,NA,once,TRBV5-1,CASSQIPANEKLFF,TGCGCCAGCAGCCAGATCCCGGCTAATGAAAAACTGTTTTTT
TRBJ2-7,NA,NA,TRBV5-1,CASSLAADVYEQYF,TGCGCCAGCAGCTTGGCTGCGGACGTCTACGAGCAGTACTTC
TRBJ2-7,TRBD1,NA,TRBV28,CATQQGTYEQYF,TGTGCCACGCAACAGGGGACCTACGAGCAGTACTTC
TRBJ1-3,NA,NA,TRBV23-1,CASSQSQGISGNTIYF,TGCGCCAGCAGTCAATCGCAGGGGATCTCTGGAAACACCATATATTTT
TRBJ1-3,NA,many,TRBV30,CAWRLQGFGNTIYF,TGTGCCTGGAGGTTACAGGGCTTTGGAAACACCATATATTTT
TRBJ1-4,TRBD1,NA,TRBV5-1,CASSFGDSRNEKLFF,TGCGCCAGCAGCTTTGGGGACAGTCGGAATGAAAAACTGTTTTTT
TRBJ2-5,NA,NA,TRBV14,CASSQDLGVRETQYF,TGTGCCAGCAGCCAAGATCTAGGGGTCCGAGAGACCCAGTACTTC
TRBJ2-7,TRBD2,NA,TRBV2,CASSLAESYEQYF,TGTGCCAGTTCACTAGCGGAGTCCTACGAGCAGTACTTC
TRBJ2-3,NA,NA,TRBV15,CATSRGGRGLSTDTQYF,TGTGCCACCAGCAGAGGAGGCAGGGGATTGAGCACAGATACGCAGTATTTT
TRBJ1-3,NA,NA,TRBV11-2,CASSLEGWSGNTIYF,TGTGCCAGCAGCTTAGAGGGTTGGTCTGGAAACACCATATATTTT
TRBJ1-2,NA,few,TRBV7-2,CASGENYGYTF,TGTGCCAGCGGTGAAAACTATGGCTACACCTTC
TRBJ2-1,TRBD1,NA,TRBV19,CASSPGQGSYNEQFF,TGTGCCAGTAGTCCGGGACAGGGCTCCTACAATGAGCAGTTCTTC
TRBJ1-4,NA,few,TRBV19,CASSLQGFEKLFF,TGTGCCAGTAGCCTACAGGGTTTTGAAAAACTGTTTTTT
TRBJ2-1,TRBD2,NA,TRBV28,CASSLSGGTSGYNEQFF,TGTGCCAGCAGTTTATCTGGGGGGACTAGCGGCTACAATGAGCAGTTCTTC
TRBJ2-7,TRBD2,NA,TRBV11-2,CASSPGLAVGYEQYF,TGTGCCAGCAGCCCGGGACTAGCGGTTGGCTACGAGCAGTACTTC
TRBJ1-2,NA,NA,TRBV27,CASSLVHSRDYGYTF,TGTGCCAGCAGTTTAGTGCATTCACGGGACTATGGCTACACCTTC
TRBJ1-6,NA,NA,TRBV7-8,CASSLARWEIKADSPLHF,TGTGCCAGCAGCTTAGCCCGGTGGGAGATCAAAGCAGATTCACCCCTCCACTTT
TRBJ2-1,NA,NA,TRBV5-4,CASSWSLLDGDEQFF,TGTGCCAGCAGCTGGTCCCTCTTGGACGGGGATGAGCAGTTCTTC
TRBJ1-5,TRBD1,NA,TRBV28,CASSQGTGGVYSNQPQHF,TGTGCCAGCAGTCAGGGGACAGGCGGGGTTTATAGCAATCAGCCCCAGCATTTT
TRBJ1-1,NA,NA,TRBV7-6,CASSSRSESQGPLNTEAFF,TGTGCCAGCAGTTCACGGTCGGAGTCTCAGGGGCCCTTGAACACTGAAGCTTTCTTT
TRBJ1-5,TRBD1,NA,TRBV27,CASRTTGWDNQPQHF,TGTGCCAGCAGAACGACAGGGTGGGACAATCAGCCCCAGCATTTT
TRBJ1-2,TRBD1,NA,TRBV5-4,CASSFGQGDRYGYTF,TGTGCCAGCAGCTTCGGACAGGGGGATCGGTATGGCTACACCTTC
TRBJ1-1,NA,NA,TRBV5-1,CASSLAITGLNTEAFF,TGCGCCAGCAGCTTGGCGATAACAGGGTTGAACACTGAAGCTTTCTTT
TRBJ1-4,NA,NA,TRBV15,CATSRDRQEVEKLFF,TGTGCCACCAGCAGAGATCGTCAGGAGGTCGAAAAACTGTTTTTT
TRBJ1-5,TRBD1,NA,TRBV28,CASQGDRGSNNQPQHF,TGTGCCAGCCAGGGGGACAGGGGATCCAACAATCAGCCCCAGCATTTT
TRBJ2-6,TRBD2,NA,TRBV4-3,CASSPTWGGTGANVLTF,TGCGCCAGCAGCCCTACATGGGGGGGAACTGGGGCCAACGTCCTGACTTTC
TRBJ2-7,NA,NA,TRBV14,CASSPLAPARAYEQYF,TGTGCCAGCAGCCCGCTCGCTCCCGCCAGGGCCTACGAGCAGTACTTC
TRBJ2-7,TRBD1,NA,TRBV28,CASSFKWGQGSYEQYF,TGTGCCAGCAGTTTCAAGTGGGGACAGGGATCCTACGAGCAGTACTTC
TRBJ2-7,NA,NA,TRBV15,CATSRDMSYEQYF,TGTGCCACCAGCAGAGATATGAGCTACGAGCAGTACTTC
TRBJ2-1,NA,NA,TRBV7-9,CASSLVSQWLNNEQFF,TGTGCCAGCAGCTTAGTTTCCCAGTGGCTAAACAATGAGCAGTTCTTC
TRBJ2-7,TRBD2,NA,TRBV9,CASSPRLAGAAYEQYF,TGTGCCAGCAGCCCCCGACTAGCGGGAGCGGCTTACGAGCAGTACTTC
TRBJ2-6,NA,NA,TRBV5-1,CASSLAVEGTAGANVLTF,TGCGCCAGCAGCTTGGCCGTGGAGGGGACGGCTGGGGCCAACGTCCTGACTTTC
TRBJ1-5,NA,NA,TRBV28,CASRAFRSNQPQHF,TGTGCCAGTCGAGCCTTCAGGAGCAATCAGCCCCAGCATTTT
TRBJ1-3,NA,NA,TRBV4-1,CASSQPLQKNTIYF,TGCGCCAGCAGCCAACCCCTACAGAAAAACACCATATATTTT
TRBJ2-1,NA,NA,TRBV30,CAWRGSSYNEQFF,TGTGCCTGGAGGGGCAGCTCCTACAATGAGCAGTTCTTC
TRBJ1-5,NA,once,TRBV2,CASSEGGRGWQPQHF,TGTGCCAGCAGTGAAGGCGGCAGGGGATGGCAACCCCAGCATTTT
TRBJ2-3,NA,NA,TRBV6-1,CASSEVDIPTDTQYF,TGTGCCAGCAGTGAAGTGGACATTCCCACAGATACGCAGTATTTT
TRBJ1-5,TRBD1,NA,TRBV28,CASSRDRVSNQPQHF,TGTGCCAGCAGCCGCGACAGGGTTAGCAATCAGCCCCAGCATTTT
TRBJ2-3,NA,NA,TRBV5-6,CASSLVTDSSTDTQYF,TGTGCCAGCAGCTTGGTGACTGACTCTAGCACAGATACGCAGTATTTT
TRBJ1-1,TRBD1,NA,TRBV28,CASSLEGQGGYTEAFF,TGTGCCAGCAGTTTAGAGGGACAGGGCGGGTACACTGAAGCTTTCTTT
TRBJ1-3,NA,many,TRBV5-1,CASSYSRDGVGSGNTIYF,TGCGCCAGCAGCTACTCCCGGGACGGCGTCGGGAGTGGAAACACCATATATTTT
TRBJ2-1,NA,NA,TRBV2,CASSEDFAGYNEQFF,TGTGCCAGCAGTGAGGACTTCGCGGGCTACAATGAGCAGTTCTTC
TRBJ1-1,NA,NA,TRBV28,CATKNGPISNTEAFF,TGTGCCACCAAGAATGGCCCCATCTCGAACACTGAAGCTTTCTTT